This T cell receptor beta chain is drawn from a study of T cell changes during pregnancy in multiple sclerosis. This clone was observed once. Germline values: CDR1 SGHRS, CDR2 YFSETQ. Trimming cost V 3 bases and J 0 bases; bases outside gene matches: 6. The CDR3 has 18 amino acids. TCRdb keeps only in-frame clones here, not all; method: immunoSEQ multiplex PCR. The repertoire holds roughly 22,000 clones, with 88% as singletons. The V gene is TRBV5-1, the J gene TRBJ2-2; 12 bases line up with TRBD2. The input for sequencing was CD4+ T cells from peripheral blood mononuclear cells, taken in the first trimester of pregnancy. The source is a female donor in good health, enrolled as a control in a pregnancy study. The CDR3 sequence: CASSSGLAGTANTGELFF. CDR3 coding DNA: TGCGCCAGCAGCTCCGGACTAGCGGGAACAGCGAACACCGGGGAGCTGTTTTTT.